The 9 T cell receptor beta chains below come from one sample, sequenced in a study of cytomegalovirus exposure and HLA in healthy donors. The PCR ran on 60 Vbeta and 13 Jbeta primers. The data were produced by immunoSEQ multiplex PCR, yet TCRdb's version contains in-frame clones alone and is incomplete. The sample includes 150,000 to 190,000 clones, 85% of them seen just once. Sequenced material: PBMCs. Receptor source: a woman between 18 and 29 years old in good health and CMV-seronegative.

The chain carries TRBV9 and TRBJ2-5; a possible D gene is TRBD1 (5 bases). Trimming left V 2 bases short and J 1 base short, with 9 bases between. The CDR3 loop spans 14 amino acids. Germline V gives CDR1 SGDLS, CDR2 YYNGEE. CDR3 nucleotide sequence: TGTGCCAGCAGCGTGGGGCACCTCCAAGAGACCCAGTACTTC. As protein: CASSVGHLQETQYF.

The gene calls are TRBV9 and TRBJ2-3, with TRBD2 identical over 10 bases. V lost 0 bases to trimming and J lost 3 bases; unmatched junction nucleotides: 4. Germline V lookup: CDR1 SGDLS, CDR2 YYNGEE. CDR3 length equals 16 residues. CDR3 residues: CASSVDSGGATDTQYF. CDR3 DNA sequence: TGTGCCAGCAGCGTAGACAGCGGGGGGGCTACAGATACGCAGTATTTT.

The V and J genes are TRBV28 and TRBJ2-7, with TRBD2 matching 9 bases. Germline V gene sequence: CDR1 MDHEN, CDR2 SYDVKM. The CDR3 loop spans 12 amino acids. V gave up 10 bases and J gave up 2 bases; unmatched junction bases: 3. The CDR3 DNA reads TGTGCCACCCTAGCGGGGACCTACGAGCAGTACTTC. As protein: CATLAGTYEQYF.

CDR3 bases: TGTGCCAGCAGCGCCAGGGGGCGCGACACAGATACGCAGTATTTT. The encoded protein is CASSARGRDTDTQYF. This chain uses TRBV6-1 with TRBJ2-3; TRBD1 aligns across 8 bases. The CDR3 has 15 residues. V shed 6 bases, J shed 2 bases, and the junction held 7 bases outside the gene matches. Germline-derived CDR1 and CDR2 are MNHNS and SASEGT.

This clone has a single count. The CDR3 DNA follows: TGTGCCTGGAGACGTAAGCGGGGGGGCCGCAATGAGCAGTTCTTC. As protein: CAWRRKRGGRNEQFF. The chain carries TRBV30 and TRBJ2-1, with TRBD2 matching over 10 bases. Germline CDR1 reads GTSNPN; CDR2 reads SVGIG (reference sequence). V trimming: 3 bases; J trimming: 6 bases; junction bases outside the gene matches: 8. The CDR3 contains 15 residues.

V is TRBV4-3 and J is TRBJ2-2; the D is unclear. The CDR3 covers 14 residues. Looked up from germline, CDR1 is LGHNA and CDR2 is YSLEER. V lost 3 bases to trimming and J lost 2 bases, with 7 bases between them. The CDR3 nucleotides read TGCGCCAGCAGCCACAGATTTAACACCGGGGAGCTGTTTTTT. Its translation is CASSHRFNTGELFF.

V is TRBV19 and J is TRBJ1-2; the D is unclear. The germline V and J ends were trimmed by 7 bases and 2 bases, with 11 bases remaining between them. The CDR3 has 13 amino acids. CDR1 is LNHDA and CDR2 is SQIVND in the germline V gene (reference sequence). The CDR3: CASTQRLNYGYTF. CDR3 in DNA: TGTGCCAGTACCCAGAGGCTGAACTATGGCTACACCTTC.

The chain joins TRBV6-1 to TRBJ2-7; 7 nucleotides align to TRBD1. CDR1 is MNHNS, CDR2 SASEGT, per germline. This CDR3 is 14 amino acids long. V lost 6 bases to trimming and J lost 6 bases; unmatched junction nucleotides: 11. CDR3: CASSQDRVPGEQYF. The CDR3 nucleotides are TGTGCCAGCAGCCAAGACAGGGTCCCAGGCGAGCAGTACTTC.

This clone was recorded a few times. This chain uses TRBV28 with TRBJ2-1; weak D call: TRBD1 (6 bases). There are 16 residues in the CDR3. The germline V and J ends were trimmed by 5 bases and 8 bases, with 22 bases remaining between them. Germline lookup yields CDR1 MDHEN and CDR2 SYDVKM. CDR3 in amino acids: CASSDRDISLGDEQFF. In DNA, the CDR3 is TGTGCCAGCAGTGACCGGGACATAAGTTTGGGCGATGAGCAGTTCTTC.